This is a list of T cell receptor beta chains from one sample in a study of blood T cell repertoires in COVID-19. Produced via immunoSEQ multiplex PCR; TCRdb's table is partial and in-frame only. The table has around 150,000 clones, 60% to 85% seen once. The sequenced material came from peripheral blood. The receptors were gathered from a man between 60 and 70 years old with acute or convalescent COVID-19. CDR3s include the opening cysteine and the closing phenylalanine or tryptophan. Each record gives: V gene, J gene, D gene, clone size, CDR3 DNA, CDR3 protein. D genes are given only for firm matches. Clone size, where shown, is once, few, many, or a class for clones that have expanded.

>TRBV4-3|TRBJ2-3|-|once
TGCGCCAGCAGCCAACAACATGCAGCAGATACGCAGTATTTT
CASSQQHAADTQYF
>TRBV30|TRBJ1-2|TRBD1|-
TGTGCCTGGAGTGTCGACCCGGGACAGGGGAAGTATGGCTACACCTTC
CAWSVDPGQGKYGYTF
>TRBV3-1/TRBV3-2|TRBJ1-2|-|once
TGTGCCAGCAGCCCAAGAGGACAGCCTAACTATGGCTACACCTTC
CASSPRGQPNYGYTF
>TRBV7-2|TRBJ1-3|TRBD1|-
TGTGCCAGCAGGGACACCGGGACAGGGTTTGGAAACACCATATATTTT
CASRDTGTGFGNTIYF
>TRBV25-1|TRBJ2-2|-|-
TGTGCCAGCAGCAGGGCCTTAGTGGGCACCGGGGAGCTGTTTTTT
CASSRALVGTGELFF
>TRBV5-3|TRBJ2-2|TRBD1|-
TGTGCCAGAAGCCATGGACAGGGCACTACCGGGGAGCTGTTTTTT
CARSHGQGTTGELFF
>TRBV7-2|TRBJ1-6|-|-
TGTGCCAGCAGCTATACCGGGATCTATAATTCACCCCTCCACTTT
CASSYTGIYNSPLHF
>TRBV19|TRBJ2-7|-|-
TGTGCCAGTAGTTCCCATCCCGGGGGTTCCAACGAGCAGTACTTC
CASSSHPGGSNEQYF
>TRBV18|TRBJ1-5|TRBD1|-
TGTGCCAGCTCACTTTCATTTGGACAGGAAAACAATCAGCCCCAGCATTTT
CASSLSFGQENNQPQHF
>TRBV30|TRBJ1-1|TRBD1|-
TGTGCCTGGAGTGTAGGGGGCTTGGCTTTCTTT
CAWSVGGLAFF
>TRBV19|TRBJ1-5|-|-
TGTGCCAGTAGTATAGGACTCCTCCTCCAGGGTATGGGCAATCAGCCCCAGCATTTT
CASSIGLLLQGMGNQPQHF
>TRBV5-1|TRBJ1-1|-|few
TGCGCCAGCAGCCAGGACAGAGACACTGAAGCTTTCTTT
CASSQDRDTEAFF
>TRBV27|TRBJ1-5|-|-
TGTGCCAGCAGTTTACAGGGTACCAATCAGCCCCAGCATTTT
CASSLQGTNQPQHF
>TRBV19|TRBJ2-1|TRBD2|many
TGTGCCAGTAGTAATAGCGGGGGGGTGCGGAATGAGCAGTTCTTC
CASSNSGGVRNEQFF
>TRBV29-1|TRBJ2-7|-|-
TGCAGCGTTGGTGAAGGGGGTTCCTACGAGCAGTACTTC
CSVGEGGSYEQYF
>TRBV9|TRBJ1-2|TRBD1|once
TGTGCCAGCAGCGGACAGGGCTATGGCTACACCTTC
CASSGQGYGYTF
>TRBV7-8|TRBJ2-3|-|-
TGTGCCAGCAGCTATGTAAGACTGATAGATACGCAGTATTTT
CASSYVRLIDTQYF
>TRBV30|TRBJ1-4|-|-
TGTGCCTGGAAACCCGCAGGGGCAACTAATGAAAAACTGTTTTTT
CAWKPAGATNEKLFF
>TRBV7-9|TRBJ2-7|-|few
TGTGCCAGCAGCTTAGTGGGGCGGTACGAGCAGTACTTC
CASSLVGRYEQYF
>TRBV9|TRBJ2-1|TRBD2|-
TGTGCCAGCAGCCCCGGACTAGCGGAGGACAATGAGCAGTTCTTC
CASSPGLAEDNEQFF
>TRBV28|TRBJ2-7|-|-
TGTGCCAGCAGTTTGAGGGGGGGCGGGCAGTACTTC
CASSLRGGGQYF
>TRBV5-8|TRBJ2-3|-|-
TGTGCCAGCAGCCCCCTGGGGAGAACTATAGCGAATACGCAGTATTTT
CASSPLGRTIANTQYF
>TRBV27|TRBJ2-1|TRBD2|-
TGTGCCAGCAGTTTAGCCGAGACTAGCACAAATGAGCAGTTCTTC
CASSLAETSTNEQFF
>TRBV6-5|TRBJ2-5|-|-
TGTGCCAGCAGTCCCCGGGACTCGCGGGCCCAGTACTTC
CASSPRDSRAQYF
>TRBV6-5|TRBJ2-7|-|many
TGTGCCAGCAGCAGGGGCTCCTACGAGCAGTACTTC
CASSRGSYEQYF
>TRBV19|TRBJ1-3|TRBD1|-
TGTGCCAGTACGAGCAGGGGGAACACCATATATTTT
CASTSRGNTIYF
>TRBV4-2|TRBJ1-1|TRBD1|-
TGTGCCAGCAGCCAAGAGGGACAGTCGAACACTGAAGCTTTCTTT
CASSQEGQSNTEAFF
>TRBV7-6|TRBJ1-5|-|-
TGTGCCAGCAGCTTAAGGCTACAGGCCCAGCATTTT
CASSLRLQAQHF
>TRBV20-1|TRBJ1-1|-|-
TGCAGTGCTAGCAGACAGACTGAAGCTTTCTTT
CSASRQTEAFF
>TRBV7-2|TRBJ1-5|TRBD1|few
TGTGCCAGCAGCGCACAGGGGCAGCCCCAGCATTTT
CASSAQGQPQHF
>TRBV29-1|TRBJ1-1|TRBD1|-
TGCAGCGTTGACCCAGGGGGCACTGAAGCTTTCTTT
CSVDPGGTEAFF